The 20 T cell receptor beta chains reported below all come from one sample, sequenced in a study of blood T cell repertoires in COVID-19. Sequenced by immunoSEQ multiplex PCR; TCRdb stores in-frame clones only, minus some. The table has 260,000 or so clones, roughly 85% seen once. Sequencing input: PBMCs or T cells enriched from blood (not recorded which). Receptor source: a woman between 40 and 55 years old who had been exposed to COVID-19.

V usage is TRBV30 and J usage is TRBJ1-4; D is uncertain. The CDR3 runs to 15 residues. Germline CDR1 is GTSNPN and CDR2 is SVGIG (reference sequence). With 2 bases removed from V and 1 base from J, the gap between germline ends came to 11 bases. The CDR3: CAWSSGFETNEKLFF. The CDR3 nucleotides read TGTGCCTGGAGTTCGGGGTTTGAAACTAATGAAAAACTGTTTTTT. Drawing the rest from reference TRBV30 and TRBJ1-4, the complete variable domain is SQTIHQWPATLVQPVGSPLSLECTVEGTSNPNLYWYRQAAGRGLQLLFYSVGIGQISSEVPQNLSASRPQDRQFILSSKKLLLSDSGFYLCAWSSGFETNEKLFFGSGTQLSVL.

The chain is built from TRBV7-2 and TRBJ1-2; the match to TRBD1 covers 7 bases. Germline values: CDR1 SGHTA, CDR2 FQGNSA. The V segment lost 0 bases and the J segment 5 bases; nucleotides outside the gene matches: 3. The length of the CDR3 is 14 residues. Here the CDR3 DNA reads TGTGCCAGCAGCTTAGCGAGACAGGGTTATGGCTACACCTTC. Its translation is CASSLARQGYGYTF. Drawing the rest from reference TRBV7-2 and TRBJ1-2, the complete variable domain is GAGVSQSPSNKVTEKGKDVELRCDPISGHTALYWYRQSLGQGLEFLIYFQGNSAPDKSGLPSDRFSAERTGGSVSTLTIQRTQQEDSAVYLCASSLARQGYGYTFGSGTRLTVV.

This rearrangement joins TRBV15 to TRBJ1-2; 10 bases line up with TRBD1. V was clipped by 8 bases and J by 4 bases; unmatched bases: 10. The CDR3 length is 15 residues. Germline V CDR1 and CDR2: LNHNV, YYDKDF (reference sequence). CDR3 sequence reads: CATHAAGTGAYGYTF. The CDR3 bases are TGTGCCACCCATGCTGCTGGGACAGGGGCCTATGGCTACACCTTC.

The chain uses TRBV28 and TRBJ1-1; D ambiguous. Deletions cut 6 bases from V and 1 base from J, with 12 bases between. Germline V CDR1 and CDR2: MDHEN, SYDVKM. The CDR3 sequence is 14 residues long. CDR3 protein: CASSGYPENTEAFF. In nucleotides, the CDR3 is TGTGCCAGCAGCGGGTACCCGGAGAACACTGAAGCTTTCTTT.

This clone was counted between two and nine times. The chain couples TRBV3-1 (or the pseudogene TRBV3-2) to TRBJ1-2, with 7 bases fitting TRBD1. Germline CDR1 is LGHDT and CDR2 is YNNKEL (reference sequence). The CDR3 sequence is 15 residues long. Trimming removed 4 bases from V and 4 bases from J; junction bases left unmatched: 9. This CDR3 reads CASSPRRTGGYGYTF. CDR3 bases: TGTGCCAGCAGCCCAAGGAGGACAGGCGGCTATGGCTACACCTTC.

As concerns this clone: At the DNA level, this CDR3 is encoded by other sequences in the same sample as well. V is TRBV18 and J is TRBJ1-4; 9 bases are shared with TRBD1. The CDR3 contains 15 residues. CDR1 KGHSH and CDR2 LQKENI come from the germline V gene. V gave up 0 bases and J gave up 5 bases; unmatched junction bases: 1. The CDR3 sequence: CASSPPGQGNEKLFF. CDR3 coding DNA: TGTGCCAGCTCACCACCGGGACAGGGAAATGAAAAACTGTTTTTT.

This clone was observed a handful of times. The rearrangement uses TRBV5-1 and TRBJ2-7; the match to TRBD1 covers 10 bases. Germline CDR1 reads SGHRS; CDR2 reads YFSETQ. The CDR3 length is 15 residues. V was pared by 4 bases and J by 4 bases, with 8 bases of the junction left unmatched. CDR3 region: CASSPTRDRGYEQYF. For the CDR3, the DNA is TGCGCCAGCAGCCCGACCCGGGACAGGGGATACGAGCAGTACTTC.

The chain combines TRBV7-3 with TRBJ2-5; 7 bases fit TRBD2. CDR3 length: 15 amino acids. The germline V gene has CDR1 SGHTA and CDR2 FQGTGA. V was pared by 3 bases and J by 1 base, with 5 bases of the junction left unmatched. CDR3 bases: TGTGCCAGCAGCTTTCAGGGAGGGATCCAAGAGACCCAGTACTTC. Its translation is CASSFQGGIQETQYF.

This CDR3 reads CASSSQVTGLYGYTF. The CDR3, as DNA: TGTGCCAGCAGTAGTCAAGTGACAGGCCTCTATGGCTACACCTTC. The rearrangement uses TRBV6-5 and TRBJ1-2; weak D call: TRBD1 (6 bases). V lost 5 bases and J 4 bases, leaving 17 bases between the germline ends. There are 15 residues in the CDR3. Germline values: CDR1 MNHEY, CDR2 SVGAGI.

The rearrangement uses TRBV3-1 (or the pseudogene TRBV3-2) and TRBJ1-3; D perhaps matches TRBD1 (6 bases). The CDR3 is 18 residues long. Germline loops: CDR1 LGHDT, CDR2 YNNKEL (reference sequence). The ends were cut back, 4 bases at V and 0 bases at J, with 19 bases in the middle. The CDR3 sequence is CASSPTRTAESSGNTIYF. CDR3 coding DNA: TGTGCCAGCAGCCCGACAAGGACAGCGGAGAGCTCTGGAAACACCATATATTTT.

This clone has more than one count but fewer than ten. The J gene is TRBJ1-2, the V gene TRBV6-5; D gene unclear. CDR1 is MNHEY, CDR2 SVGAGI, per germline. V was trimmed by 6 bases and J by 4 bases, leaving 12 bases between them. The CDR3 length is 13 residues. This CDR3 is CASRSPVIYGYTF. The CDR3 DNA follows: TGTGCCAGCAGATCCCCAGTCATCTATGGCTACACCTTC.

The gene calls are TRBV12-3 or TRBV12-4 and TRBJ1-1, with 7 bases matching TRBD1. Germline trimming cut 1 base from V and 10 bases from J; bases unmatched to any gene: 6. The length of the CDR3 is 13 residues. The CDR3 nucleotides are TGTGCCAGCAGTTTAGGACGGAGGGGGCGAGCTTTCTTT. Amino acid sequence: CASSLGRRGRAFF.

The chain links TRBV28 to TRBJ1-2; 11 bases fit TRBD1. CDR1 and CDR2 from the germline V gene are MDHEN and SYDVKM. The V segment lost 8 bases and the J segment 3 bases; nucleotides outside the gene matches: 8. The CDR3 runs 15 residues. CDR3: CASQRTGGKDYGYTF. The CDR3 nucleotides are TGTGCCAGCCAAAGGACAGGGGGCAAGGACTATGGCTACACCTTC.

This chain connects TRBV11-3 to TRBJ2-3; D might be TRBD2 (7 bases). V gave up 6 bases and J gave up 4 bases, with 17 bases separating them. Germline assignment: CDR1 SGHNT and CDR2 YENEEA. This CDR3 contains 15 residues. The CDR3 nucleotides read TGTGCCAGCAGTCTCGGGGGGCCGGCCCCAGATACGCAGTATTTT. The encoded protein is CASSLGGPAPDTQYF.

V and J are TRBV28 and TRBJ1-3; possibly TRBD1 for D (6 bases). The length of the CDR3 is 12 residues. CDR1 and CDR2 (germline): MDHEN, SYDVKM. The CDR3 sequence: CGLQGSGNTIYF. As DNA, the CDR3 is TGTGGACTACAGGGCTCTGGAAACACCATATATTTT.

This clone was seen once. The chain has TRBV2 and TRBJ2-1; 11 bases are shared with TRBD2. CDR1 is SNHLY and CDR2 is FYNNEI in the germline V gene. V dropped 2 bases and J dropped 2; count of bases not matched to a gene: 5. This CDR3 is built from 17 residues. This CDR3 reads CASSETPSGGTYNEQFF. The CDR3 bases are TGTGCCAGCAGTGAAACCCCTAGCGGGGGGACCTACAATGAGCAGTTCTTC.

This chain links TRBV5-1 with TRBJ2-5, with TRBD2 identical over 11 bases. The CDR3 length is 15 residues. V trimming: 3 bases; J trimming: 5 bases; junction bases outside the gene matches: 6. Looked up from germline, CDR1 is SGHRS and CDR2 is YFSETQ. DNA for the CDR3: TGCGCCAGCAGCTCGACTAGCGGGGACGGGGAGACCCAGTACTTC. As protein: CASSSTSGDGETQYF. The variable domain in full, with the rest retrieved from reference TRBV5-1 and TRBJ2-5, is KAGVTQTPRYLIKTRGQQVTLSCSPISGHRSVSWYQQTPGQGLQFLFEYFSETQRNKGNFPGRFSGRQFSNSRSEMNVSTLELGDSALYLCASSSTSGDGETQYFGPGTRLLVL.

This clone was observed a single time. The chain is built from TRBV12-5 and TRBJ1-1; D is unclear. Germline V lookup: CDR1 LGHNT, CDR2 FRNRAP. The V end was cut by 7 bases, the J end by 6 bases, with 18 bases between. CDR3 length: 14 amino acids. The chain's CDR3 is CASADRETSPEAFF. The CDR3 coding sequence is TGTGCTAGTGCCGACCGGGAAACAAGCCCTGAAGCTTTCTTT.

J is TRBJ2-2 and V is TRBV6-2 or TRBV6-3; TRBD2 agrees at 10 bases. The CDR3 is 14 residues long. Per the germline V gene, CDR1 is MNHEY and CDR2 is SVGEGT. V lost 5 bases, J lost 3 bases, and 0 bases stayed unmatched. The CDR3 DNA follows: TGTGCCAGCAGTAGCGGGGGGGACACCGGGGAGCTGTTTTTT. This encodes CASSSGGDTGELFF.

The chain links TRBV30 to TRBJ2-5; D perhaps matches TRBD1 (7 bases). Germline V gene sequence: CDR1 GTSNPN, CDR2 SVGIG (reference sequence). V lost 3 bases to trimming and J lost 2 bases, with 19 bases between them. This CDR3 spans 16 amino acids. DNA of the CDR3: TGTGCCTGGAGCCTAGGGGGCGCTCGGGGGCAAGAGACCCAGTACTTC. Its translation: CAWSLGGARGQETQYF.